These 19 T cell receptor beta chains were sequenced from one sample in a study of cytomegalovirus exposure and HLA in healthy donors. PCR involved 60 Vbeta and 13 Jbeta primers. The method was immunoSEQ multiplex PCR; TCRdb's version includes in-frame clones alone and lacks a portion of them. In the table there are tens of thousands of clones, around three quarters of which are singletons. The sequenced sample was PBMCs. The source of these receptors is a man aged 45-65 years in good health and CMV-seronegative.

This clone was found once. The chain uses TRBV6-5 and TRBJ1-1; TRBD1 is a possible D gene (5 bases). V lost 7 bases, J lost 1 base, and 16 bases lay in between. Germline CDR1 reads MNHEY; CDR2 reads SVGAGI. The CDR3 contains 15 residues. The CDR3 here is CASTRPTGGNTEAFF. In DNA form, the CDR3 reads TGTGCCAGCACCAGACCTACCGGGGGGAACACTGAAGCTTTCTTT.

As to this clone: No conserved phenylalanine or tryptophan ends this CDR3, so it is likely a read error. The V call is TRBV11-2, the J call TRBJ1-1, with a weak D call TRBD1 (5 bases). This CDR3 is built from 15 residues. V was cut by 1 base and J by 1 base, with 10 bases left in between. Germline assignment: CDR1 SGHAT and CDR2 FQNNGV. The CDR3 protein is CASSLGLGGNTEAFV. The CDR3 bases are TGTGCCAGCAGCTTAGGCCTGGGGGGGAACACTGAAGCTTTCGTT.

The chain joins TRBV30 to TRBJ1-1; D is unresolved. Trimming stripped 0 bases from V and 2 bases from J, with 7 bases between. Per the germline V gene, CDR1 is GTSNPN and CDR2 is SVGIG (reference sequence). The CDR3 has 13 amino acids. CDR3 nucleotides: TGTGCCTGGAGTGTTGCGGGAAACACTGAAGCTTTCTTT. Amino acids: CAWSVAGNTEAFF.

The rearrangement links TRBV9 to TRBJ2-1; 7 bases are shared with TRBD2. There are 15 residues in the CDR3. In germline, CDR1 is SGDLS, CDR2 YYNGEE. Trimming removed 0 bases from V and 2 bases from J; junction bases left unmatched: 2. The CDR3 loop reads CASSVGGGTYNEQFF. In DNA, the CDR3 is TGTGCCAGCAGCGTAGGGGGGGGAACCTACAATGAGCAGTTCTTC.

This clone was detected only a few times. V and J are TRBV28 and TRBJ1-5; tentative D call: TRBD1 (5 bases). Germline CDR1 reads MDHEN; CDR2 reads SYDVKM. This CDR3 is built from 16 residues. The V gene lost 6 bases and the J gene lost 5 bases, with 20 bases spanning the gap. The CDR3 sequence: CASSPSLWGGDQPQHF. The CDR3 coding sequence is TGTGCCAGCAGCCCTTCCCTCTGGGGGGGAGATCAGCCCCAGCATTTT.

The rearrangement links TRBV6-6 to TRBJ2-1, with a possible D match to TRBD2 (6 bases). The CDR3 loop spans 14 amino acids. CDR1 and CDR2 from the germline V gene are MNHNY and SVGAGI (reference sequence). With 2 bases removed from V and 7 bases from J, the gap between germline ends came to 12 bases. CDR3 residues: CASSYPGGVNEQFF. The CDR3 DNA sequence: TGTGCCAGCAGTTACCCTGGCGGGGTTAATGAGCAGTTCTTC.

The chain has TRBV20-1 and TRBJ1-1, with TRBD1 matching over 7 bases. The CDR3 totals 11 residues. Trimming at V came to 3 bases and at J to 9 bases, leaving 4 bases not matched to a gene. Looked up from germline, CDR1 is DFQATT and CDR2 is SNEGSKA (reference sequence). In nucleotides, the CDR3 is TGCAGTGCTAGTATGACAGGGAAAGCTTTCTTT. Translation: CSASMTGKAFF.

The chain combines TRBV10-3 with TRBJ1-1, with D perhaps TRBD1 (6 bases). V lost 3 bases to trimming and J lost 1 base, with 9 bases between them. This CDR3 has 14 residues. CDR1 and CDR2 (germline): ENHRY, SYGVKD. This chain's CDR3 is CAISERGRNTEAFF. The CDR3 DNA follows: TGTGCCATCAGTGAAAGGGGGAGGAACACTGAAGCTTTCTTT.

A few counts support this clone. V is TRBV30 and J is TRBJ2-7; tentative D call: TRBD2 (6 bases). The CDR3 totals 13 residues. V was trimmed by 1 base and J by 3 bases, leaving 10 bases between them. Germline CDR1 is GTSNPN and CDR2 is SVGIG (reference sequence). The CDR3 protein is CAWSGIAVYEQYF. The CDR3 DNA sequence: TGTGCCTGGAGTGGAATAGCGGTCTACGAGCAGTACTTC.

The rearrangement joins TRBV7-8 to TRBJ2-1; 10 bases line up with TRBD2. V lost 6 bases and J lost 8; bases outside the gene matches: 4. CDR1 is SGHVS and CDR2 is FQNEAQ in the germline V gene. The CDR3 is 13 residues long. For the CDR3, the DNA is TGTGCCAGCAGTCCTAGCGGGGGACATGAGCAGTTCTTC. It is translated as CASSPSGGHEQFF.

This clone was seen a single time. This CDR3 reads CASSLAVQQETQYF. For the CDR3, the DNA is TGCGCCAGCAGCTTGGCGGTACAGCAAGAGACCCAGTACTTC. The genes are TRBV5-1 and TRBJ2-5; D remains unclear. Trimming pared 0 bases from V and 2 bases from J, leaving 8 bases between. Germline values: CDR1 SGHRS, CDR2 YFSETQ. The CDR3 spans 14 residues.

The CDR3 region has the DNA TGCAGCGTTGAATCAGGCGTGGGCTACACCTTC. Residues: CSVESGVGYTF. This chain uses TRBV29-1 with TRBJ1-2; D not resolved. CDR3 length equals 11 residues. Per the germline V gene, CDR1 is SQVTM and CDR2 is ANQGSEA. Trimming took 2 bases from V and 8 from J, leaving 9 bases between them.

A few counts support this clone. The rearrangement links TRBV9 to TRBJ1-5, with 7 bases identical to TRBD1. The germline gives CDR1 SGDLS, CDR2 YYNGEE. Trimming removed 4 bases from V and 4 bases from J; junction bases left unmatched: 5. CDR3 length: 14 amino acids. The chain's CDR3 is CASSPPGGNQPQHF. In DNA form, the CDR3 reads TGTGCCAGCAGCCCCCCAGGGGGAAATCAGCCCCAGCATTTT. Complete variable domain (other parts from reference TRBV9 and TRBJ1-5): DSGVTQTPKHLITATGQRVTLRCSPRSGDLSVYWYQQSLDQGLQFLIQYYNGEERAKGNILERFSAQQFPDLHSELNLSSLELGDSALYFCASSPPGGNQPQHFGDGTRLSIL.

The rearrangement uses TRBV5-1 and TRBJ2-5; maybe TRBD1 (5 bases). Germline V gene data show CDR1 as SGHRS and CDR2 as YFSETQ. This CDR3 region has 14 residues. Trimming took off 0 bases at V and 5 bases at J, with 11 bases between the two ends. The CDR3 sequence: CASSLGASGETQYF. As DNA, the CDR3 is TGCGCCAGCAGCTTGGGGGCGTCAGGGGAGACCCAGTACTTC.

The CDR3 is CASSDQGAPGANVLTF. The CDR3 coding sequence is TGTGCCAGCAGTGATCAGGGGGCGCCGGGGGCCAACGTCCTGACTTTC. V gene TRBV2 combines with J gene TRBJ2-6, with 8 bases matching TRBD1. CDR1 and CDR2 from the germline V gene are SNHLY and FYNNEI. V trimming: 3 bases; J trimming: 4 bases; junction bases outside the gene matches: 5. CDR3 size: 16 residues.

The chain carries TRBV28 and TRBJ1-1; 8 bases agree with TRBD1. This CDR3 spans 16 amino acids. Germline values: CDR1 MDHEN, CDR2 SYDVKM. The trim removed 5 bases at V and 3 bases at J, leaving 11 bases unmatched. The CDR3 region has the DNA TGTGCCAGCAGTAGGGTAGTGGGGACAGGATACACTGAAGCTTTCTTT. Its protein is CASSRVVGTGYTEAFF.

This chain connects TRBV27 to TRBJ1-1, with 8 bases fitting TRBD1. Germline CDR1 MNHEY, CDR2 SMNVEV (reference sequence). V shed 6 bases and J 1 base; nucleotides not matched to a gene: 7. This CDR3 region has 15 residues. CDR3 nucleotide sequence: TGTGCCAGCAGGCCTCAGGGGGCAGGGAACACTGAAGCTTTCTTT. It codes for CASRPQGAGNTEAFF.

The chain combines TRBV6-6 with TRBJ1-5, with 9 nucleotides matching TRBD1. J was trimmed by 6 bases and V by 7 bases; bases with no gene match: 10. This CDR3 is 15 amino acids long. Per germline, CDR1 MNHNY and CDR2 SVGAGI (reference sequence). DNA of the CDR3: TGTGCCAGCAACCTCGACAGGGGGAGAGGTCAGCCCCAGCATTTT. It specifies CASNLDRGRGQPQHF.

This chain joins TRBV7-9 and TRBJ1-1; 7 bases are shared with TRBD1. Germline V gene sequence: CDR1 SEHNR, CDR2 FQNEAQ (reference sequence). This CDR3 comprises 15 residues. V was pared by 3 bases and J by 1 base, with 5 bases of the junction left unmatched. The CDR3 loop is CASSLLGTANTEAFF. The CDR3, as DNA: TGTGCCAGCAGCTTGCTTGGGACAGCGAACACTGAAGCTTTCTTT.